This T cell receptor beta chain stems from a study of blood T cell repertoires in COVID-19. Study-level information: Both acute and convalescent COVID-19 samples were obtained from the United States, Italy and Spain. T cells, B-cell-depleted T cells, or PBMCs provided the cDNA or gDNA that served as material.

In the original processing: How many nucleated cells were present was estimated from reference gene primer amplification. TCRdb keeps only in-frame clones here, not all; method: immunoSEQ multiplex PCR. V, J and clone size are taken as reported in that table, and D and trimming were inferred from the DNA itself. Among 120,000 or so clones, approximately 82% were seen once, and the ten largest hold approximately 3.9%. From germline, CDR1 is SGHTA and CDR2 FQGTGA. The CDR3 loop spans 14 amino acids. The V and J ends lost 2 bases and 7 bases respectively, with 12 bases between them. This TCR derives from a woman aged 50 to 60 with acute or convalescent COVID-19. The chain has TRBV7-3 and TRBJ2-1; TRBD2 might be the D (7 bases). Specimen: peripheral blood. CDR3 sequence (DNA): TGTGCCAGCAGCTTAGCGGGGGCAATAAATGAGCAGTTCTTC. Its translation: CASSLAGAINEQFF.